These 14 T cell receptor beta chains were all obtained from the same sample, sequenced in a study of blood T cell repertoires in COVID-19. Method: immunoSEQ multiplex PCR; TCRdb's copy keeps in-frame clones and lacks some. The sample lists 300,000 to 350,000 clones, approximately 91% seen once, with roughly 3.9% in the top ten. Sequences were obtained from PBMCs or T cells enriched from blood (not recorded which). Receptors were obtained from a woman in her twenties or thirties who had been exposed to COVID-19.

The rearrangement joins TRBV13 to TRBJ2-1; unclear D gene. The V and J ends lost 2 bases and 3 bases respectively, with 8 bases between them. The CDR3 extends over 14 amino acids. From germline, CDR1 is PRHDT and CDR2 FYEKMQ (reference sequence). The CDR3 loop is CASSLRSGYNEQFF. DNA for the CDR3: TGTGCCAGCAGCTTACGATCGGGCTACAATGAGCAGTTCTTC.

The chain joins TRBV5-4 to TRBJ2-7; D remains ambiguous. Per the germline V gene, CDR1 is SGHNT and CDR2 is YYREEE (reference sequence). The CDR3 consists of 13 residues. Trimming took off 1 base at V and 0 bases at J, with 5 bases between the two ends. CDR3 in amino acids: CASSLSISYEQYF. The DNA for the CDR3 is TGTGCCAGCAGCTTGTCTATCTCCTACGAGCAGTACTTC.

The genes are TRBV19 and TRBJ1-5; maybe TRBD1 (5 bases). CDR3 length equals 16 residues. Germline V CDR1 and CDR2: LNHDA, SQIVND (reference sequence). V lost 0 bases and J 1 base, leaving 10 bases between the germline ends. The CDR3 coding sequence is TGTGCCAGTAGTATAGACCCAGGGTACAGCAATCAGCCCCAGCATTTT. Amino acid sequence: CASSIDPGYSNQPQHF.

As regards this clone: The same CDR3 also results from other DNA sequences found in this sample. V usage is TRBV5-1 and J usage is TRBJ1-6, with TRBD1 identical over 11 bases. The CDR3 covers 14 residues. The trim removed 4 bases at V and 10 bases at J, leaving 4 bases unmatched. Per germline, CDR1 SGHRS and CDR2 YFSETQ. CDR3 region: CASSPGQGGSPLHF. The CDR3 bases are TGCGCCAGCAGCCCGGGACAGGGGGGGTCACCCCTCCACTTT.

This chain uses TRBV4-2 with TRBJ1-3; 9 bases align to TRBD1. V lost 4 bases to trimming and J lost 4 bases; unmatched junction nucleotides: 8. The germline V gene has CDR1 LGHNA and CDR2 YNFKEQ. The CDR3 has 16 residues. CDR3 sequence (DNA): TGTGCCAGCAGCCCTACACAGGGGGCGCGCGGAAACACCATATATTTT. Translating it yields CASSPTQGARGNTIYF.

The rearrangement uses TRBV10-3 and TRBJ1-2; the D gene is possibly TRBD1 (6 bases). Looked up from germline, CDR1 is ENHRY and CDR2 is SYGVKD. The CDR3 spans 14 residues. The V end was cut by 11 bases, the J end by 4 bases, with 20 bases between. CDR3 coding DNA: TGTGCCCCTCCAACAGGGATGGGGCTCTATGGCTACACCTTC. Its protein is CAPPTGMGLYGYTF.

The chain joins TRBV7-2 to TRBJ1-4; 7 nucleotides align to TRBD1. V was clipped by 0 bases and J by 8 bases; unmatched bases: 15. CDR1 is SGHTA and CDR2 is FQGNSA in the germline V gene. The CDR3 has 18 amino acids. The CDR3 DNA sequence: TGTGCCAGCAGCTTAGCGGGGGGACAGTGGGTCTTAGGAGAAAAACTGTTTTTT. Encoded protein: CASSLAGGQWVLGEKLFF.

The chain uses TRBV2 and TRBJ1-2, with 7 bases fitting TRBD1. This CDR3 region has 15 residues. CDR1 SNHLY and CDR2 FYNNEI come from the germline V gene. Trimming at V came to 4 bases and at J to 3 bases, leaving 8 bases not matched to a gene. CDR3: CASSGQGVGYYGYTF. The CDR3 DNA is TGTGCCAGCAGTGGACAGGGAGTCGGCTACTATGGCTACACCTTC.

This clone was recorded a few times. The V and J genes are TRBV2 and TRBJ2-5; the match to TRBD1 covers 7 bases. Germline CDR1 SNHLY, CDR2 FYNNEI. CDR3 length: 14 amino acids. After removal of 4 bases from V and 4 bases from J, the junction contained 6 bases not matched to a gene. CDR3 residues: CASSVTTGRETQYF. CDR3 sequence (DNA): TGTGCCAGCAGTGTTACGACAGGGAGAGAGACCCAGTACTTC. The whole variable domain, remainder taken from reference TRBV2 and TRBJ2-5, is EPEVTQTPSHQVTQMGQEVILRCVPISNHLYFYWYRQILGQKVEFLVSFYNNEISEKSEIFDDQFSVERPDGSNFTLKIRSTKLEDSAMYFCASSVTTGRETQYFGPGTRLLVL.

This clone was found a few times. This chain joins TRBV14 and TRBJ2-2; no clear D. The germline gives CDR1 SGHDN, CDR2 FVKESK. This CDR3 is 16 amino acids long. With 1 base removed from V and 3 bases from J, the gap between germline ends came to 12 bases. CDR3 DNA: TGTGCCAGCAGCCAAGTGGCAGGATTGGACACCGGGGAGCTGTTTTTT. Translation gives CASSQVAGLDTGELFF.

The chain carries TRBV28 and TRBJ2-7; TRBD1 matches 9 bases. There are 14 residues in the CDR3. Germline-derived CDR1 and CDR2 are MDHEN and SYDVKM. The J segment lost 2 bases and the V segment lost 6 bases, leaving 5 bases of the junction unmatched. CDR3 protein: CASSMGQGTYEQYF. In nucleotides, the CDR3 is TGTGCCAGCAGCATGGGACAGGGAACCTACGAGCAGTACTTC.

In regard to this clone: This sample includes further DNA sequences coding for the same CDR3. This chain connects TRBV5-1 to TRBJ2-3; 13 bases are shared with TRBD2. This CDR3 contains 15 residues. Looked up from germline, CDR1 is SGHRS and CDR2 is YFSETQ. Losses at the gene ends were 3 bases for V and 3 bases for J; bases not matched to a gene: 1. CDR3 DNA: TGCGCCAGCAGCTCACTAGCGGGGGGGACAGATACGCAGTATTTT. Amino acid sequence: CASSSLAGGTDTQYF.

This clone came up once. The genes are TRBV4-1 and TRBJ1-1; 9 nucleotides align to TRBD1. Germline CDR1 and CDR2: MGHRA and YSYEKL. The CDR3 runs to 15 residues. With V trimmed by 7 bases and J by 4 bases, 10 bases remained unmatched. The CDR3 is CASTPAGQGGTEAFF. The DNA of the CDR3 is TGCGCCAGCACCCCTGCGGGACAGGGAGGCACTGAAGCTTTCTTT.

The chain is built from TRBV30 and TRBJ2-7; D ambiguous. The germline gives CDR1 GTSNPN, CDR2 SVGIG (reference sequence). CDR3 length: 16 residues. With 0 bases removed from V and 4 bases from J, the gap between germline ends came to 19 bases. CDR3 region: CAWSVSLAGRFYEQYF. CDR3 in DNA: TGTGCCTGGAGTGTCTCCTTGGCAGGTCGATTTTACGAGCAGTACTTC.